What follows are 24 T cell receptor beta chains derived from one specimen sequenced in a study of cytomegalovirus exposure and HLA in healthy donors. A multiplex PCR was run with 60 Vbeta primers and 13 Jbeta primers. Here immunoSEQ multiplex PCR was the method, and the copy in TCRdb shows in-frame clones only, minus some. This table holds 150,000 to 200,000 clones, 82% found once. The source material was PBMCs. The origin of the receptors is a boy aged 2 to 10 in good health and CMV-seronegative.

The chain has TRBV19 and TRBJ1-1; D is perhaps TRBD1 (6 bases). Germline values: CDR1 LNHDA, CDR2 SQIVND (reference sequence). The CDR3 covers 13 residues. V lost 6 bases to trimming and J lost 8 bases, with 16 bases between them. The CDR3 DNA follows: TGTGCCAGTAGCCAACTGGCGGGGGCCGAAGCTTTCTTT. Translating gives CASSQLAGAEAFF.

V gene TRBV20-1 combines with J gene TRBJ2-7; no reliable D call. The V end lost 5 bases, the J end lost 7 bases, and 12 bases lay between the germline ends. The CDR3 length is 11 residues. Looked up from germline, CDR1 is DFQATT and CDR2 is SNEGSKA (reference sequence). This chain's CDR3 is CSASASGEQYF. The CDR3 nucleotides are TGCAGTGCTTCCGCTTCGGGTGAGCAGTACTTC.

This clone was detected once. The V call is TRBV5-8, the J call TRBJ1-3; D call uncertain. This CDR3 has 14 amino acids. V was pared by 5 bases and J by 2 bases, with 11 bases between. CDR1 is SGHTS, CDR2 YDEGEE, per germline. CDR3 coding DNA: TGTGCCAGCAGGGTGAGGATCACTGGAAACACCATATATTTT. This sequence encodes CASRVRITGNTIYF.

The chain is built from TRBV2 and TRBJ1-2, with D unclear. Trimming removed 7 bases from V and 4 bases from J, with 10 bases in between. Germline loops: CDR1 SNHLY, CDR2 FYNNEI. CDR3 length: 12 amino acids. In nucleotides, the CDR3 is TGTGCCAGCACGGCGGAGCCCTATGGCTACACCTTC. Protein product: CASTAEPYGYTF.

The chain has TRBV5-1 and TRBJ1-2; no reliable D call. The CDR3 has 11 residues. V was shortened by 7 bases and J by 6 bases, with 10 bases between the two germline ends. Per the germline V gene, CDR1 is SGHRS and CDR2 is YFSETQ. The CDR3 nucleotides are TGCGCCAGCCGGAGGGAGGATGGCTACACCTTC. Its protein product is CASRREDGYTF.

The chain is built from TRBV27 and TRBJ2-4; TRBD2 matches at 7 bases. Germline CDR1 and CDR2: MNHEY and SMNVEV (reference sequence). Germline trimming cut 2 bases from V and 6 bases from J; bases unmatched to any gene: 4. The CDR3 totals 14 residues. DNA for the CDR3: TGTGCCAGCAGTTTAGGGTCGGGGGGAAACATTCAGTACTTC. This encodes CASSLGSGGNIQYF.

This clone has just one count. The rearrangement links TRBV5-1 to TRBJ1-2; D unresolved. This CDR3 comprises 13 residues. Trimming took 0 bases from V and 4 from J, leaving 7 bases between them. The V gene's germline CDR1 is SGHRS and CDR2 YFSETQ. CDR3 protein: CASSLEQTYGYTF. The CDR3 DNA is TGCGCCAGCAGCTTGGAACAGACCTATGGCTACACCTTC.

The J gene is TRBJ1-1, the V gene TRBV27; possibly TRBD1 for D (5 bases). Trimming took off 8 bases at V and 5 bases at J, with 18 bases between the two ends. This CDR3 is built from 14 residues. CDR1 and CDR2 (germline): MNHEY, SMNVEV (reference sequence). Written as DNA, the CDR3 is TGTGCCAGCTTCTCCGTTCAGGGAAGGACTGAAGCTTTCTTT. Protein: CASFSVQGRTEAFF.

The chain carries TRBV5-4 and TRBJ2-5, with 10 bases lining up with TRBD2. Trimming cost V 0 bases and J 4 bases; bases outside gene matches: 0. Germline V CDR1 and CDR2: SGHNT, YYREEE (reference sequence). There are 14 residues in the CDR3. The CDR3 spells CASSLGTSGETQYF. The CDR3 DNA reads TGTGCCAGCAGCTTGGGGACTAGCGGAGAGACCCAGTACTTC.

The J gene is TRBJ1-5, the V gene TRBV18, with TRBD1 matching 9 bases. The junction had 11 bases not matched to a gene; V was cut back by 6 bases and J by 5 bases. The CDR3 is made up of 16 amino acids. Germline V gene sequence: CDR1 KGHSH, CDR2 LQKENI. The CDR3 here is CASSPDRGGLDQPQHF. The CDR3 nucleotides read TGTGCCAGCTCTCCGGACAGGGGAGGGTTAGATCAGCCCCAGCATTTT.

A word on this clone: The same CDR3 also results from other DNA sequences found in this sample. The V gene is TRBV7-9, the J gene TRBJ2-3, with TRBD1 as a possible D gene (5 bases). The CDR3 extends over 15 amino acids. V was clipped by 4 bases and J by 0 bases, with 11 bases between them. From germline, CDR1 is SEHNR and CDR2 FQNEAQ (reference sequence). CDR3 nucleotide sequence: TGTGCCAGCAGCTCCCGAACAGGAAGCACAGATACGCAGTATTTT. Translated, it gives CASSSRTGSTDTQYF.

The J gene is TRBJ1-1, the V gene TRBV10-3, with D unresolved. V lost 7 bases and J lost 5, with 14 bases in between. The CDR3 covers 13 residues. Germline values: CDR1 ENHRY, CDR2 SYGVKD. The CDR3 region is CAIIGEPGTEAFF. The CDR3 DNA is TGTGCCATCATAGGCGAGCCCGGGACTGAAGCTTTCTTT.

CDR3 DNA: TGTGCCAGCTCACCAAGGCAGGGAACAACTGAAGCTTTCTTT. Encoded protein: CASSPRQGTTEAFF. V and J are TRBV18 and TRBJ1-1; D may be TRBD1 (5 bases). The CDR3 extends over 14 amino acids. The V end lost 2 bases, the J end lost 5 bases, and 12 bases lay between the germline ends. CDR1 KGHSH and CDR2 LQKENI come from the germline V gene.

The chain's CDR3 is CASTPGTSTYEQYF. The CDR3 coding sequence is TGTGCCAGCACCCCCGGGACTAGCACCTACGAGCAGTACTTC. This chain connects TRBV25-1 to TRBJ2-7, with 9 bases matching TRBD2. Germline V CDR1 and CDR2: MGHDK, SYGVNS. V was pared by 7 bases and J by 2 bases, with 6 bases of the junction left unmatched. The CDR3 length is 14 residues.

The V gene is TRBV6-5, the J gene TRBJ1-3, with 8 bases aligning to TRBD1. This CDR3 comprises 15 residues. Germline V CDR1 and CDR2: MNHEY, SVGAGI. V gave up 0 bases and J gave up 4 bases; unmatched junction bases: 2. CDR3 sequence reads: CASSYSDRVGNTIYF. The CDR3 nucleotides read TGTGCCAGCAGTTACTCGGACAGGGTCGGAAACACCATATATTTT.

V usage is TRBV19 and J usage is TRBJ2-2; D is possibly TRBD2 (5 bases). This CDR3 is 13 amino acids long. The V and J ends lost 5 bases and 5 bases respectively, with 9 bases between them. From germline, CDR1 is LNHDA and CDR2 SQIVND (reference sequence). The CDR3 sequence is CASSPGRTGELFF. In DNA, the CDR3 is TGTGCCAGTAGTCCGGGGAGAACCGGGGAGCTGTTTTTT.

This CDR3 reads CASSLRTSGMETQYF. In DNA form, the CDR3 reads TGCGCCAGCAGCTTGCGGACTAGCGGGATGGAGACCCAGTACTTC. The chain has TRBV5-1 and TRBJ2-5; TRBD2 agrees at 12 bases. CDR1 is SGHRS and CDR2 is YFSETQ in the germline V gene. This CDR3 spans 15 amino acids. The V and J ends lost 1 base and 5 bases, in that order; junction bases with no gene match: 3.

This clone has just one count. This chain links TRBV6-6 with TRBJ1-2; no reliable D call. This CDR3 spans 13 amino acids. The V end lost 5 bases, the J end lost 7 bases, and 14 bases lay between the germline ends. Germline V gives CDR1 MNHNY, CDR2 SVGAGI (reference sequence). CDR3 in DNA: TGTGCCAGCAGTAATGGGCCCCTCGGTGGCTACACCTTC. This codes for CASSNGPLGGYTF.

CDR3 in amino acids: CASSADRLYGYTF. For the CDR3, the DNA is TGTGCCAGCTCCGCCGACAGACTCTATGGCTACACCTTC. The chain joins TRBV6-6 to TRBJ1-2; a possible D gene is TRBD1 (5 bases). The CDR3 has 13 amino acids. Trimming removed 8 bases from V and 4 bases from J, with 14 bases in between. CDR1 MNHNY and CDR2 SVGAGI come from the germline V gene (reference sequence).

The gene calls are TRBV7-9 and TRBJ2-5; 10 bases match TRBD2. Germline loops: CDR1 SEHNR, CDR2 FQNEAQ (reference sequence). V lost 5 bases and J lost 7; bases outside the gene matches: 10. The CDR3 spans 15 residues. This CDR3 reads CASSQTGTSVPTQYF. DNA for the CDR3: TGTGCCAGCAGCCAGACCGGGACTAGCGTTCCGACCCAGTACTTC. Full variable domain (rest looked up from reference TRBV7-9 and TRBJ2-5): DTGVSQNPRHKITKRGQNVTFRCDPISEHNRLYWYRQTLGQGPEFLTYFQNEAQLEKSRLLSDRFSAERPKGSFSTLEIQRTEQGDSAMYLCASSQTGTSVPTQYFGPGTRLLVL.

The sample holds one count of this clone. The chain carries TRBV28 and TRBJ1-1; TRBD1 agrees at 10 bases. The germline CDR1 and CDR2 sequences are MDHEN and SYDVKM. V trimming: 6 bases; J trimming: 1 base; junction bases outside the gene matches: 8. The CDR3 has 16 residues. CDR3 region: CASSHGTGAPNTEAFF. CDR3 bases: TGTGCCAGCAGCCATGGGACAGGGGCCCCGAACACTGAAGCTTTCTTT. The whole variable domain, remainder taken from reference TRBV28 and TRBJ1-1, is DVKVTQSSRYLVKRTGEKVFLECVQDMDHENMFWYRQDPGLGLRLIYFSYDVKMKEKGDIPEGYSVSREKKERFSLILESASTNQTSMYLCASSHGTGAPNTEAFFGQGTRLTVV.

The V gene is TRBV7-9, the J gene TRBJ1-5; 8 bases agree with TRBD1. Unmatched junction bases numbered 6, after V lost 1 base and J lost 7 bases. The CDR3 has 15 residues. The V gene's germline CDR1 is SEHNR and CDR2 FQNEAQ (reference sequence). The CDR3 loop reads CASSLGQGARQPQHF. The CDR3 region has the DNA TGTGCCAGCAGCTTAGGTCAGGGGGCAAGGCAGCCCCAGCATTTT. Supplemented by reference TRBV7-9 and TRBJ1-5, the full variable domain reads DTGVSQNPRHKITKRGQNVTFRCDPISEHNRLYWYRQTLGQGPEFLTYFQNEAQLEKSRLLSDRFSAERPKGSFSTLEIQRTEQGDSAMYLCASSLGQGARQPQHFGDGTRLSIL.

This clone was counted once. CDR3 nucleotide sequence: TGTGCCAGCTCACCATGGCGGGCTGGATCCGGGGAGCTGTTTTTT. Translated: CASSPWRAGSGELFF. The V gene is TRBV18, the J gene TRBJ2-2; weak D call: TRBD2 (5 bases). The CDR3 totals 15 residues. Trimming removed 2 bases from V and 6 bases from J, with 13 bases in between. Per germline, CDR1 KGHSH and CDR2 LQKENI.

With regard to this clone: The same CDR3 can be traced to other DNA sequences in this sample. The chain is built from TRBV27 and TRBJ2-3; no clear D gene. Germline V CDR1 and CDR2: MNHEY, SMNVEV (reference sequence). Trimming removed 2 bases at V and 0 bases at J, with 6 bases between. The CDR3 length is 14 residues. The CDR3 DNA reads TGTGCCAGCAGTTTAGTACAGAGCACAGATACGCAGTATTTT. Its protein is CASSLVQSTDTQYF.